The T cell receptor beta chain described here comes from a study of shared clonotypes between healthy human individuals (dated by TCRdb to 2020 to 2021). In terms of the full investigation: A couple of women and a few men aged 18 to 49 years were included in the cohort. For each donor, CD4 naive and CD4 memory were each run on three plates, CD8 naive on two plates, and CD8 memory on one plate. Blood TCR repertoires of a handful of healthy adults were deeply sequenced to estimate repertoire size and the extent of clonotype sharing between individuals. Libraries were prepared and TCR repertoires were sequenced by different laboratories using diverse techniques, in order to increase sequencing depth and limit assay-specific biases. Per donor, leukapheresis produced somewhere between about 0.9 and 9.5 billion PBMCs.

Using the deep immunoSEQ assay, multiplex PCR amplified TCR CDR3 regions from genomic DNA. For each cell subset, the extracted genomic DNA was distributed evenly across all wells of several immunoSEQ 96-well plates, and each plate served as one replicate. For sorted subsets, approximately 200 ng of genomic DNA, equivalent to 25,000 to 35,000 T cell genomes, went into each replicate PCR. The purified libraries were quantified using a Qubit 3.0 fluorometer, sized with a Bioanalyzer 2100, and then quantified again using the KAPA Library Quantification kit. A separate single-read 150-cycle Illumina NextSeq 550 flow cell was used to sequence each immunoSEQ 96-well plate. The study's own analysis went as follows. Because the immunoSEQ output included only junctional sequences and no quality scores, the filtering could not be the same as the filtering used for full-length reads. Sequences were annotated with PyIR, a Python wrapper for IgBLAST v1.9, using IMGT germline references to assign V/J genes and CDR3. Reads with weak V/J assignments (E-value above 1e-6), missing CDR3, stop codons, out-of-frame junctions, or ambiguous translated residues were removed. A V3J clonotype was defined by an identical inferred V gene, J gene, and CDR3 amino acid sequence. Percentage overlap between repertoires was calculated by dividing the number of shared unique clonotypes by the size of the smaller repertoire. Richness of each repertoire was evaluated using RTK rarefaction, the Chao1 estimator, and Recon v2.1 estimates of unobserved clonotypes. For all TCRbeta clonotypes obtained by the gDNA method from a handful of donors, generation probabilities were computed with OLGA. The immuneACCESS repertoire file appears here via TCRdb, limited to in-frame rearrangements. These files lack a portion of the clones; in checked studies, under half of the deficit traces to unresolved V genes, and the cause of the others is not known. That table is the source of V, J and clone size, and D and trimming were worked out from the DNA. Recorded for this sample are approximately 1.1 million clones; 75% to 80% of them occurred a single time. 0.5% to 0.6% of the sample lies in the top ten.

Concerning this clone itself: Its cognate antigen has yet to be identified. There are no base qualities to consult, and no much larger clone falls within one base.

Study-wide conclusions, independent of this receptor: Larger estimated clonotype richness was generally found for naive subsets than for memory subsets. Incomplete sequencing was indicated by rarefaction of sorted-subset datasets, despite the large sequencing depth. Only blood was sampled, and tissue TCR repertoires likely differ from those in blood. Because the study included only a small number of donors, the genetic and exposure-history diversity represented was limited. Based on pairwise subsampling, the degree of clonotype sharing among donors was expected to be affected by sequencing depth. Roughly 5% of naive CD4, 3% to 3.5% of naive CD8, 2% to 2.5% of memory CD4, and about 0.4% of memory CD8 clonotypes were shared across several donors. Higher generation probabilities were observed for clonotypes shared by all four sorted-subset donors than for non-shared clonotypes.

Trimming takes 5 bases from V and 6 bases from J, and the germline ends sit 6 bases apart. From the cysteine up to the phenylalanine, the CDR3 has a length of 11 residues. The entry retains the CDR3 DNA only, 33 bases that are in frame from base 1. The germline V gene specifies MDHEN as CDR1 and SYDVKM as CDR2. Healthy HIV-negative adults with no recently reported acute infections or vaccinations were included as donors. Every donor was a Caucasian adult living in Nashville, Tennessee, USA. Magnetic negative selection was used to enrich CD4+ T cells, after which naive cells were positively selected on CD45RA and the negative fraction became the memory subset. Blood was collected by leukapheresis, and PBMCs were isolated by Ficoll-Histopaque density gradient centrifugation and then cryopreserved in liquid nitrogen vapor phase. Analytical flow cytometry was used to check the purity and quantity of every magnetically sorted T cell population. From each sorted fraction, genomic DNA was isolated and quantified by UV absorbance on a Nanodrop 2000c.

Here the chain combines TRBV28 and TRBJ2-3; the D segment cannot be called with confidence. The specimen was memory CD4+ T cells from PBMCs. What this sample's cell subset or site label stands for: CD45RA-negative fraction. The receptor's source is a man between 18 and 35 years old in good health. Some clones in this sample may be carry-over from other donors' samples. The nucleotide sequence reads TGTGCCAGCAGTCGCCTTGATACGCAGTATTTT. Protein translation: CASSRLDTQYF.